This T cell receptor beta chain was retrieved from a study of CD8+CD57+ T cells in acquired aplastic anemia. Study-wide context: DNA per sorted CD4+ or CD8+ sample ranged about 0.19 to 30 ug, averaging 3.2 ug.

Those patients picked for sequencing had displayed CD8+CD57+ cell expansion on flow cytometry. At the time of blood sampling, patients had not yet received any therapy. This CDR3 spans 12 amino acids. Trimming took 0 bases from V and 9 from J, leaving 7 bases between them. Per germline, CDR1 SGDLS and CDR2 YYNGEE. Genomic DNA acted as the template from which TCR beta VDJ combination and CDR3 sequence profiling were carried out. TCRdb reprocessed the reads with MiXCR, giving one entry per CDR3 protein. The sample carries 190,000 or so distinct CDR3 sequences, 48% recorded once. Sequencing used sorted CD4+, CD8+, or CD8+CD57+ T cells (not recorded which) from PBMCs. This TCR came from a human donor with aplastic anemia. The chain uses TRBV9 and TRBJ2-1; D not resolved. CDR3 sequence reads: CASSVADTEQFF. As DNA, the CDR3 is TGTGCCAGCAGCGTAGCTGATACTGAGCAGTTCTTC.